This T cell receptor (beta chain) was documented in a study of cytomegalovirus exposure and HLA in healthy donors. Note on this clone: What it recognizes is unknown.

Both 60 Vbeta primers and 13 Jbeta primers went into the PCR. Sequenced by immunoSEQ multiplex PCR; TCRdb stores in-frame clones only, minus some. Among 150,000 to 200,000 clones, 65% to 80% were seen once, and the ten largest hold 1.5% to 2%. Germline V gene data show CDR1 as LGHNA and CDR2 as YSLEER. The CDR3 consists of 15 residues. Study results and limitations: In a later analysis, fewer than 20,000 TCR beta sequences were associated with HLA alleles at 0.05 false discovery rate. For cytomegalovirus status, the classifier reportedly gave diagnoses with high specificity and sensitivity. Later analysis reportedly placed an Asian-associated ancestry cluster below the roughly 700-donor mean in N-insertions.

The rearrangement uses TRBV4-3 and TRBJ2-5; the D gene is possibly TRBD2 (6 bases). Gene TRBJ2-7 matches the end of the DNA better, so the J call may be wrong. Source material: PBMCs. The source is a woman in her twenties or thirties in good health and CMV-seronegative. The CDR3 protein is CASSQSSGGVYEQYF. The DNA for the CDR3 is TGCGCCAGCAGCCAATCGAGTGGCGGGGTCTACGAGCAGTACTTC.